Below, one TCR beta chain is given with its context. Which antigen it targets is not known. One base away there is no much larger clone; base qualities are not given. In the prospective study, participants were roughly 18 to 95 years old, resided in about two dozen geographic areas of the United States, and were enrolled through a virtual design. In the prospective study, participants were assigned to cohorts based on the clinical history participants reported in a screening survey and a study questionnaire. Recovered participants in ImmuneRACE Cohort 3 were defined as having two consecutive negative NP/OP PCR tests, clearance from a healthcare professional, or resolution of symptoms. Each participant in the prospective study had whole blood, serum and a nasopharyngeal or oropharyngeal swab collected by mobile phlebotomists. Additional blood draws and questionnaires over an approximately 2-month period could optionally be provided by prospective study participants. Blood samples from the prospective study were shipped frozen or at room temperature prior to DNA extraction.

The sample is drawn from a study of blood T cell repertoires in COVID-19 (dated by TCRdb to 2018 to 2020). As for the study more broadly: The collaborator samples originated in the United States, Italy and Spain and spanned the acute and convalescent phases of COVID-19. The material from the prospective study consisted of cDNA or gDNA derived from T cells, B-cell-depleted T cells, or PBMCs. Subjects who had been exposed to COVID-19, were actively infected with it, or had recovered from it provided the deeply sampled blood TCRbeta repertoires that made up the dataset. The repertoires were released in a freely available public database meant as a resource for research on the immune response to SARS-CoV-2. The samples were drawn from the first 160 participants of the ongoing ImmuneRACE study and from 950 to 1,500 subjects provided by 6 global collaborators. A de-identified subject ID, COVID-19 status, age in years and sex were almost always included in the sample metadata. Where available, HLA class I and class II types were obtained from metadata supplied by the sample provider rather than from assay-based typing.

The study at large found these results: Clinical and demographic metadata were provided uncurated, with the amount varying by source and participant.

TCRbeta CDR3 regions were amplified from genomic DNA by means of the immunoSEQ Assay, a bias-controlled multiplex PCR. Per the source publication's procedure: Within the assay, amplification of reference gene primers was used to estimate how many nucleated cells each sample contained. To quantify the absolute abundance of each unique TCRbeta CDR3 rearrangement, sequence reads were collapsed and filtered. For each sample, productive Simpson clonality was calculated as the square root of Simpson's diversity index over productive rearrangements. The table was pulled from immuneACCESS by TCRdb, which kept in-frame rearrangements only. Such tables lose some clones; where checked, under half of the loss comes from unresolved V genes, and the rest has no known cause. Clone size and the V and J calls come from that table; the DNA yielded D and trimming. Present in this sample are about 310,000 clones, 75% to 90% of which were seen just once. Of the sample, under 2.5% is held by the ten largest clones.

For CDR1 and CDR2, the germline V gene lists SGHRS and YFSETQ. The CDR3 holds 16 amino acids from the cysteine to the phenylalanine. Here the CDR3 DNA is all that survives: 48 bases in frame from base 1. Ends trimmed: V by 3 bases, J by 4 bases; bases unmatched to a gene: 7. Material for sequencing was PBMCs or T cells enriched from blood (not recorded which). This clonotype was obtained from a man aged 30-40 years who had recovered from COVID-19. This receptor chain uses TRBV5-1 and TRBJ2-3; TRBD2 aligns with 11 central bases. The CDR3 here reads CASSSGTSGSPDTQYF. DNA sequence: TGCGCCAGCAGCTCCGGGACTAGCGGTTCCCCAGATACGCAGTATTTT.